This T cell receptor (beta chain) was documented in a study of cytomegalovirus exposure and HLA in healthy donors. Findings of the study overall: Several top significant clusters appeared, in a later analysis, to be linked to common viral pathogens.

This clone was observed a few times. Its target is unknown. The PCR had 60 Vbeta and 13 Jbeta primers. Clones were sequenced by immunoSEQ multiplex PCR, and TCRdb holds only the in-frame ones, with some missing. The sample lists fewer than 130,000 clones, roughly 70% occurring once. CDR3 size: 11 residues. V lost 2 bases and J lost 11, with 11 bases in between. CDR1 and CDR2 from the germline V gene are GTSNPN and SVGIG (reference sequence). The receptor's source is a man in his forties in good health and CMV-seropositive. The sequencing sample was made of PBMCs. The chain is built from TRBV30 and TRBJ2-3; TRBD1 might be the D (5 bases). Written as DNA, the CDR3 is TGTGCCTGGAGTTTAACAGGACAGCAGTATTTT. Protein product: CAWSLTGQQYF.